One T cell receptor (beta chain) is described in this entry. With a much larger clone just one base away, this may be a read error. Other nucleotide sequences from this sample produce the same CDR3. The CDR3 spans 15 residues. The germline V gene encodes CDR1 DFQATT and CDR2 SNEGSKA (reference sequence). The J segment lost 5 bases and the V segment lost 5 bases, leaving 8 bases of the junction unmatched. This sample is drawn from a study of metastatic and nonmetastatic thyroid tumors. Ahead of thyroid surgery, no patient had received treatment of any kind. TCRdb reassembled clones from the PCR reads with MiXCR. The sample lists over 20,000 clones, around 16% occurring once.

The TCR was taken from a female donor with papillary thyroid cancer or a benign thyroid nodule (not recorded which). Some clones in this sample may be carry-over from other donors' samples. The specimen was tumor tissue. The V call is TRBV20-1, the J call TRBJ2-1; the match to TRBD2 covers 11 bases. CDR3 loop: CSADGLAGVDNEQFF. CDR3 sequence (DNA): TGCAGTGCTGACGGACTAGCGGGTGTCGACAATGAGCAGTTCTTC.